This T cell receptor (beta chain) was captured in a study of T cells after yellow fever vaccination. Per the germline V gene, CDR1 is MNHEY and CDR2 is SVGEGT. Trimming cost V 4 bases and J 9 bases; bases outside gene matches: 3. This CDR3 region has 12 residues. This clonotype appeared a few times. Its target is unknown. Notes on the study in general: The secondary T-cell response peaked on day 5, not day 15, but was weaker. After the booster, about 95% of CD4 and roughly nine tenths of CD8 primary-response clones were re-detected. CD4 and CD8 compartments shared a small share of clonotypes.

In making TCR cDNA, 5'RACE template switching added a universal primer site and UMIs to it. TCRdb analysed the 5' RACE reads with MiXCR anew, one entry per CDR3 protein. The sample comprises some 320,000 distinct CDR3 sequences, approximately 4% of which are singletons, and less than 20% rests with the top ten. The specimen was PBMCs, collected 15 days after the yellow fever booster vaccination. This clonotype originated in a man between 18 and 29 years old who received the YFV17D yellow fever vaccine. This chain links TRBV6-2 or TRBV6-3 with TRBJ2-1; 7 nucleotides line up with TRBD1. The CDR3 region has the DNA TGTGCCAGCAGTTCGACAGGGATTGAGCAGTTCTTC. It encodes CASSSTGIEQFF.